The clone carrying this T cell receptor (beta chain) was recorded at least ten times. The target antigen is unknown. TCRdb reprocessed the RT-PCR reads with MiXCR, giving one entry per CDR3 protein. The sample lists about 540,000 distinct CDR3 sequences; around 21% were seen once. The data belong to a study of response to subunit inactivated influenza vaccine. Study-level results: New T cells are recruited in small numbers by each seasonal influenza vaccination, according to the authors' suggestion.

Between the trimmed V and J ends, which lost 4 bases and 1 base, there was a span of 12 bases. The CDR3 contains 14 residues. Germline CDR1 is SGHRS and CDR2 is YFSETQ. This same sample was also taken into another study, of T cells expressing NK-cell markers. That study reports: The authors generated TCR beta cDNA through 5'RACE template switching with UMIs. Researchers got TCR beta repertoires out of sorted CD3+CD56+NKG2C+, CD3+CD56+NKG2C- and CD3+CD56-NKG2C+ T cells. Eight donors were sequenced, of whom seven were HCMV-seropositive, while the remaining one was HCMV-seronegative. In several donors, dominant CD3+CD56+NKG2C+ clonotypes ranked among the top 10 CD8+ clonotypes.

The V and J genes are TRBV5-1 and TRBJ2-7, with a tentative D call TRBD2 (6 bases). The receptor comes from a man aged 50-59 years who received an inactivated influenza vaccine. This specimen consisted of CD4+ T cells sorted from PBMCs, obtained 12 days after vaccination. The CDR3 bases are TGCGCCAGCAGCCCCGGGACTGGATCCTACGAGCAGTACTTC. Its protein product is CASSPGTGSYEQYF.